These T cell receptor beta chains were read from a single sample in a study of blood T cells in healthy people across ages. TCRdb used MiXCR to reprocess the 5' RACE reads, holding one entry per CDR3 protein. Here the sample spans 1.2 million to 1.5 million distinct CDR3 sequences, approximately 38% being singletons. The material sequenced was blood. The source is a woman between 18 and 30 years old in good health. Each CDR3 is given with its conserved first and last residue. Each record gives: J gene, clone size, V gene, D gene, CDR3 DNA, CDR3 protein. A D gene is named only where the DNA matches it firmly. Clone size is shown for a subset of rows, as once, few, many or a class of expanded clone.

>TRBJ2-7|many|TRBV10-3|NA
TGTGCCATCGGGGCGGATACCTCCTACGAGCAGTACTTC
CAIGADTSYEQYF
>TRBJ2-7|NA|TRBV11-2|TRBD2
TGTGCCAGCAGCATGGGACTAGCGGACTACGAGCAGTACTTC
CASSMGLADYEQYF
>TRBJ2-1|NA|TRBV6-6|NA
TGTGCCAGCAGTTACTCGGTGATGGCTTACAATGAGCAGTTCTTC
CASSYSVMAYNEQFF
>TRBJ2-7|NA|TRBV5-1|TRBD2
TGCGCCAGCAGCCCCCAACTAGCGGGATCCTACGAGCAGTACTTC
CASSPQLAGSYEQYF
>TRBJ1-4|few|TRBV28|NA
TGTGCCAGCCAACCCCCTGGGTTGGAAGAAAAACTGTTTTTT
CASQPPGLEEKLFF
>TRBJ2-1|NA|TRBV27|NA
TGTGCCAGCAGTTTATTCGCCCTCGGGGGTGAGCAGTTCTTC
CASSLFALGGEQFF
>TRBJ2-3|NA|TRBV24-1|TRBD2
TGTGCCACCAGTAGGCCGGGACTAAACACAGATACGCAGTATTTT
CATSRPGLNTDTQYF
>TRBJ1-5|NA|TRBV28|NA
TGTGCCAGCGGGGGGGGAGGAGAAGGTCAGCCCCAGCATTTT
CASGGGGEGQPQHF
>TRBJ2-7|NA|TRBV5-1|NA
TGTGCCAGCAGTTACAGGGAAGCCTACGAGCAGTACTTC
CASSYREAYEQYF
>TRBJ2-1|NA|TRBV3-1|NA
TGTGCCAGCAGCCGAGTAGGAGACAATGAGCAGTTCTTC
CASSRVGDNEQFF
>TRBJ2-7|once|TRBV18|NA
TGTGCCAGCTCACCACCGGAGGGGCTAGCCCTCTACGAGCAGTACTTC
CASSPPEGLALYEQYF
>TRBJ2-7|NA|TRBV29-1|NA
TGCAGCGTTTCCATAAGCTACGAGCAGTACTTC
CSVSISYEQYF
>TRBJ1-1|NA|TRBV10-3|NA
TGTGCCATCAGTGGGGGGGCGGTGAACACTGAAGCTTTCTTT
CAISGGAVNTEAFF
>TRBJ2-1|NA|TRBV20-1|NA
TGCAGTGCTAGCCCCGGGAATAACAATGAGCAGTTCTTC
CSASPGNNNEQFF
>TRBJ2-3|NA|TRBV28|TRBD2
TGTGCCAGCAGTATCCTCGCGGGGGGGTCAGATACGCCGTATTTT
CASSILAGGSDTPYF
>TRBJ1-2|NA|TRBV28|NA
TGTGCCAGCACCAGAGATCCGACAGCAAACTATGGCTACACCTTC
CASTRDPTANYGYTF
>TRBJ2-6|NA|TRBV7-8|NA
TGTGCCAGCAGCTTAGGTTGGAGCTCTGGGGCCAACGTCCTGACTTTC
CASSLGWSSGANVLTF
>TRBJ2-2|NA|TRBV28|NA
TGTGCCAGCAGTCCCAGAGGCGGGGGCGCCGCCGGGGAGCTGTTTTTT
CASSPRGGGAAGELFF
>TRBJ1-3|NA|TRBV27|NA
TGTGCCAGCAGTTTATCCAGGGGAGATGGAAACACCATATATTTT
CASSLSRGDGNTIYF
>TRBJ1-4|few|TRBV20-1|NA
TGCAGTGCTAGGGGCCGGAAGAGAAATGAAAAACTGTTTTTT
CSARGRKRNEKLFF
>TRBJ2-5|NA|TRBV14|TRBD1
TGTGCCAGCAGAGCTGATCAGGGGGCGCGGGAGACCCAGTACTTC
CASRADQGARETQYF
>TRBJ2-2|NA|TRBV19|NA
TGTGCCAGTAAAACCATGGCGGGTACCGGGGAGCTGTTTTTT
CASKTMAGTGELFF
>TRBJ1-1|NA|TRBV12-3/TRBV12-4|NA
TGTGCCAGCAGTCCGGGACCCAGGAACACTGAAGCTTTCTTT
CASSPGPRNTEAFF
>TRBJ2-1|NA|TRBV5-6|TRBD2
TGTGCCAGCAGCTTGGCCGGGACTAGCGGGGTCTACAATGAGCAGTTCTTC
CASSLAGTSGVYNEQFF
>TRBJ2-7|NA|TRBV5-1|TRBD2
TGCGCCAGCAGCCGTGGTAGCGGGAGCTCCTACAATGAGCAGTACTTC
CASSRGSGSSYNEQYF
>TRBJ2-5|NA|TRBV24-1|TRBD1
TGTGCCACCAGTCCTGGGACAGGGCTTCAAGAGACCCAGTACTTC
CATSPGTGLQETQYF
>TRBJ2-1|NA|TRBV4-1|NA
TGCGCCAGCAGCCAAGATTGGGGGGCCCTCGGTGAGCAGTTCTTC
CASSQDWGALGEQFF
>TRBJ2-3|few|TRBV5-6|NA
TGTGCCAGCAGCTTAGAGGGAGTCACCTTTTGGGATACGCAGTATTTT
CASSLEGVTFWDTQYF
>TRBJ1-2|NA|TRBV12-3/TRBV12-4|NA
TGTGCCAGCAGGCCGCCTACAGCGCTCTATGGCTACACCTTC
CASRPPTALYGYTF
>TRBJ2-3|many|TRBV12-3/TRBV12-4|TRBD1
TGTGCCAGCAGGGGACAGGGGTCCACAGATACGCAGTATTTT
CASRGQGSTDTQYF
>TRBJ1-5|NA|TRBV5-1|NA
TGCGCCAGCAGTGCGACAGTGGGCCGGGGTCAGCCCCAGCATTTT
CASSATVGRGQPQHF
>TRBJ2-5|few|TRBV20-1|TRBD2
TGCAGTGCTAGAGTCCGGCTAGCGGTTCAAGAGACCCAGTACTTC
CSARVRLAVQETQYF
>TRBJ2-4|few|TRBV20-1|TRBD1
TGCAGTGCTAGGTGGGACAGGGGGCATGGGGAGCAGTACTTC
CSARWDRGHGEQYF
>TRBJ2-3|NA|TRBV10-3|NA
TGTACCATCAGTGAGGGGGGCGGCACAGATACGCAGTATTTT
CTISEGGGTDTQYF
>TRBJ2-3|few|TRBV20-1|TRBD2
TGCAGTGCTTTCCAGCCGACTAGCGGGAAGGATACGCAGTATTTT
CSAFQPTSGKDTQYF
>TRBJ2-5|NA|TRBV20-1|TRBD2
TGCAGTGCCCACGGGACTAGCGGGAACCAGATGGGGGAGACCCAGTACTTC
CSAHGTSGNQMGETQYF
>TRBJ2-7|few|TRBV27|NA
TGTGCCGTTCGGCGCGGCAGCTCCTACGAGCAGTACTTC
CAVRRGSSYEQYF
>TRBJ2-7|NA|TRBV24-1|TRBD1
TGTGCCACCAGTGATTTGCACAGGGGGGCATCCTACGAGCAGTACTTC
CATSDLHRGASYEQYF
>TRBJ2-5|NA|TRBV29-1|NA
TGCAGCGGTCGCGGACAGCGACCCCCGGAGACCCAGTACTTC
CSGRGQRPPETQYF
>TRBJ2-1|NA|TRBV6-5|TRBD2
TGTGCCAGCAGTTACCCGAAAAATAGCGGGAGGGGATACAATGAGCAGTTCTTC
CASSYPKNSGRGYNEQFF
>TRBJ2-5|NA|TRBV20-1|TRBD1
TGCAGTGCTAGAATGGACAGGCTTCAAGAGACCCAGTACTTC
CSARMDRLQETQYF
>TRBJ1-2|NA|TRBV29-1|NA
TGCAGCGTCCCTAGTGGGGGGCTTAGCTATGGCTACACCTTC
CSVPSGGLSYGYTF
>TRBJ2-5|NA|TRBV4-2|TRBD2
TGTGCCAGCAGCCAGGCTAGCGGGGCCTCCCTAGAGACCCAGTACTTC
CASSQASGASLETQYF
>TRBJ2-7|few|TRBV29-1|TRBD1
TGCAGCGTTGGAAAAGACAGGGGGGACGAGCAGTACTTC
CSVGKDRGDEQYF
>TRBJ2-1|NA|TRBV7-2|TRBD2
TGTGGCAGCAGCAGTAGCGGGTCCTCCTACAATGAGCAGTTCTTC
CGSSSSGSSYNEQFF
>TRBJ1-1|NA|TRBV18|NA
TGTGCCAGCTCACCAGAAAGGGTAAACACTGAAGCTTTCTTT
CASSPERVNTEAFF
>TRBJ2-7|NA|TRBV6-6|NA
TGTGCCAGCAGTTATACCGGGGGGCGCGGCGAGCAGTACTTC
CASSYTGGRGEQYF
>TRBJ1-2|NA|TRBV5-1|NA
TGCGCCAGCAGCTTAGGACACATCGACTGTGGCTACACCTTC
CASSLGHIDCGYTF
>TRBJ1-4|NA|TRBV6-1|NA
TGTGCCGGCAGTGACTTTCGAGGGGTAGGCGAAAAACTGTTTTTT
CAGSDFRGVGEKLFF
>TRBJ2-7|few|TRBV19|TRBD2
TGTGCCAGTAGTATTACCGGGAGGGCCTACGAGCAGTACTTC
CASSITGRAYEQYF
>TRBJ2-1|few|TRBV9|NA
TGTGCCAGCAGCGCATCGGCCGGGATTATCAATGAGCAGTTCTTC
CASSASAGIINEQFF
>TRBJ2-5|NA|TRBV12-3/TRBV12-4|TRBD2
TGTGCCAGCAGGATATCCGGGACTAGGGGTGGGACCCAGTACTTC
CASRISGTRGGTQYF
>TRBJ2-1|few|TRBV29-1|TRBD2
TGCAGCGTTGAAGCGCTAGCGGGGAGCTCCTACAATGAGCAGTTCTTC
CSVEALAGSSYNEQFF